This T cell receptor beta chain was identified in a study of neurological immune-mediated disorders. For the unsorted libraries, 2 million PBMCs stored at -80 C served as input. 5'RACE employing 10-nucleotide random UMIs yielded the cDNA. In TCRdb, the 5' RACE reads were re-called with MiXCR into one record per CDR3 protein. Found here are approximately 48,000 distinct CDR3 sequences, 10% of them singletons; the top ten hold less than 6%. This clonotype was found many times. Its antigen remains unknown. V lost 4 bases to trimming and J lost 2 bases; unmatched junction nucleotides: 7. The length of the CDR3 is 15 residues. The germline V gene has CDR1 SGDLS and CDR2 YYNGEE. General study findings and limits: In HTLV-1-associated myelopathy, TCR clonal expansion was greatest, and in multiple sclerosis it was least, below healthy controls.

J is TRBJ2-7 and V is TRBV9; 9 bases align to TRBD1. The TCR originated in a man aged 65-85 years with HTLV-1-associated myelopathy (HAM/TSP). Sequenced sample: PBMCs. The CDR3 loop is CASSPGQGTTYEQYF. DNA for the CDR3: TGTGCCAGCAGCCCCGGACAGGGGACGACCTACGAGCAGTACTTC.